This TCR beta chain was captured by sequencing in a study of blood T cell repertoires in COVID-19. Study overall: From the United States, Italy and Spain came samples of acute and convalescent COVID-19. The cDNA or gDNA used as material had been derived from T cells, B-cell-depleted T cells, or PBMCs.

The CDR3 loop spans 13 amino acids. V lost 8 bases to trimming and J lost 7 bases; unmatched junction nucleotides: 7. Sequencing used immunoSEQ multiplex PCR; TCRdb keeps in-frame clones, though not all of them. Of 130,000 to 150,000 clones detected, over 75% appear once; the ten largest clones hold approximately 1.2%. Enrolled through a virtual design, the participants were between about 18 and 100 years of age and came from roughly 22 US areas. The sequenced material came from PBMCs or T cells enriched from blood (not recorded which). The chain combines TRBV12-3 or TRBV12-4 with TRBJ1-5; TRBD1 matches at 8 bases. This TCR was recovered from a young woman with acute COVID-19. The CDR3 sequence is CASRATGDQPQHF. The CDR3 nucleotides are TGTGCCAGCCGGGCGACAGGGGACCAGCCCCAGCATTTT.